This passage covers 32 T cell receptor beta chains from one sample sequenced in a study of shared clonotypes between healthy human individuals. Generated by immunoSEQ multiplex PCR, the TCRdb table keeps only in-frame clones and is missing some. The sample has roughly 2 million clones; nearly 97% are singletons. The sample was naive CD4+ T cells sorted from blood. Sample subset: CD45RA+ positively selected. Receptors originate from a man aged 18 to 29 in good health.

The rearrangement links TRBV5-1 to TRBJ1-1; D gene ambiguous. CDR1 and CDR2 (germline): SGHRS, YFSETQ. The CDR3 runs 14 residues. V lost 0 bases, J lost 3 bases, and 9 bases lay in between. CDR3 coding DNA: TGCGCCAGCAGCTTGGAGCCAGGTGACACTGAAGCTTTCTTT. Encoded protein: CASSLEPGDTEAFF. Together with reference TRBV5-1 and TRBJ1-1, the CDR3 gives the full variable domain: KAGVTQTPRYLIKTRGQQVTLSCSPISGHRSVSWYQQTPGQGLQFLFEYFSETQRNKGNFPGRFSGRQFSNSRSEMNVSTLELGDSALYLCASSLEPGDTEAFFGQGTRLTVV.

This clone was counted only a few times. Additional DNA sequences in this sample encode the identical CDR3. V gene TRBV2 combines with J gene TRBJ2-7; 7 bases are shared with TRBD1. The V segment lost 6 bases and the J segment 3 bases; nucleotides outside the gene matches: 2. The CDR3 has 12 amino acids. The germline gives CDR1 SNHLY, CDR2 FYNNEI. The CDR3 spells CASRGDSYEQYF. DNA of the CDR3: TGTGCCAGCAGGGGGGACAGCTACGAGCAGTACTTC.

The CDR3 DNA is TGTGCCAGCAGCTATCTCGGGCTAGCGAGCACAGATACGCAGTATTTT. Translated: CASSYLGLASTDTQYF. This chain links TRBV11-2 with TRBJ2-3; a possible D gene is TRBD2 (6 bases). Germline V gives CDR1 SGHAT, CDR2 FQNNGV. V was pared by 4 bases and J by 0 bases, with 14 bases between. The CDR3 is made up of 16 amino acids.

V is TRBV7-2 and J is TRBJ2-5, with D uncertain. The V and J ends lost 4 bases and 5 bases respectively, with 14 bases between them. Germline V gives CDR1 SGHTA, CDR2 FQGNSA. This CDR3 comprises 14 residues. For the CDR3, the DNA is TGTGCCAGCAGCTCCAACTCGATAGGCGAGACCCAGTACTTC. It codes for CASSSNSIGETQYF.

The chain couples TRBV5-8 to TRBJ2-1; 11 nucleotides align to TRBD2. CDR3 size: 17 residues. Germline CDR1 reads SGHTS; CDR2 reads YDEGEE. With 0 bases clipped from V and 0 bases from J, the junction kept 2 bases outside the gene matches. CDR3: CASSLVLAGGSYNEQFF. The CDR3 nucleotides are TGTGCCAGCAGCTTGGTGCTAGCGGGAGGCTCCTACAATGAGCAGTTCTTC. The full variable domain, rest sourced from reference TRBV5-8 and TRBJ2-1, is EAGVTQSPTHLIKTRGQQATLRCSPISGHTSVYWYQQALGLGLQFLLWYDEGEERNRGNFPPRFSGRQFPNYSSELNVNALELEDSALYLCASSLVLAGGSYNEQFFGPGTRLTVL.

This chain joins TRBV5-1 and TRBJ1-6, with unresolved D. V lost 0 bases, J lost 8 bases, and 15 bases lay in between. Germline V lookup: CDR1 SGHRS, CDR2 YFSETQ. The CDR3 spans 16 residues. CDR3 in DNA: TGCGCCAGCAGCTTGGGAGGAACCAAGCCCTATTCACCCCTCCACTTT. Translation gives CASSLGGTKPYSPLHF.

The chain recombines TRBV11-2 with TRBJ2-7, with 8 bases aligning to TRBD1. The ends lost 1 base at V and 8 bases at J; junction bases unmatched: 4. Germline CDR1 reads SGHAT; CDR2 reads FQNNGV. The length of the CDR3 is 13 residues. CDR3 region: CASSLVQGAKQYF. CDR3 coding DNA: TGTGCCAGCAGCTTAGTTCAGGGGGCGAAGCAGTACTTC. Full variable domain (rest looked up from reference TRBV11-2 and TRBJ2-7): EAGVAQSPRYKIIEKRQSVAFWCNPISGHATLYWYQQILGQGPKLLIQFQNNGVVDDSQLPKDRFSAERLKGVDSTLKIQPAKLEDSAVYLCASSLVQGAKQYFGPGTRLTVT.

The rearrangement links TRBV18 to TRBJ1-5, with a tentative D call TRBD1 (5 bases). Trimming took off 1 base at V and 5 bases at J, with 12 bases between the two ends. Germline V gene sequence: CDR1 KGHSH, CDR2 LQKENI. CDR3 length: 15 residues. The CDR3: CASSPRRGSDQPQHF. DNA for the CDR3: TGTGCCAGCTCACCACGGCGGGGCTCCGATCAGCCCCAGCATTTT.

The CDR3, as DNA: TGTGCCAGCGCCGACAGGGAGAATTCACCCCTCCACTTT. It is translated as CASADRENSPLHF. The rearrangement uses TRBV9 and TRBJ1-6; TRBD1 matches at 7 bases. Germline trimming cut 7 bases from V and 7 bases from J; bases unmatched to any gene: 5. The CDR3 has 13 amino acids. Germline V gives CDR1 SGDLS, CDR2 YYNGEE.

The chain recombines TRBV28 with TRBJ1-2, with 8 positions matching TRBD1. The CDR3 has 15 residues. In germline, CDR1 is MDHEN, CDR2 SYDVKM. J lost 5 bases, V lost 5 bases, and 10 bases had no gene match. The DNA for the CDR3 is TGTGCCAGCAGTGGACAGGGAGTCCCTTCTTATGGCTACACCTTC. It codes for CASSGQGVPSYGYTF.

The V and J genes are TRBV6-5 and TRBJ1-2; D remains unclear. V dropped 0 bases and J dropped 8 bases, with 16 bases sitting between them. Germline CDR1 is MNHEY and CDR2 is SVGAGI. This CDR3 has 15 residues. DNA for the CDR3: TGTGCCAGCAGTTACTCGACCGGGCAGCTGAGAGGCTACACCTTC. Translating it yields CASSYSTGQLRGYTF.

Turning to this clone: Other nucleotide sequences from this sample produce the same CDR3. The chain employs TRBV7-6 and TRBJ2-2; 10 bases map to TRBD2. The CDR3 runs to 16 residues. CDR1 and CDR2 from the germline V gene are SGHVS and FNYEAQ. With V trimmed by 5 bases and J by 1 base, 4 bases remained unmatched. DNA for the CDR3: TGTGCCAGCAGCCCCCGGACTAGCGGGAACACCGGGGAGCTGTTTTTT. Protein sequence: CASSPRTSGNTGELFF. The entire variable domain, with the rest obtained from reference TRBV7-6 and TRBJ2-2, is as follows: GAGVSQSPRYKVTKRGQDVALRCDPISGHVSLYWYRQALGQGPEFLTYFNYEAQQDKSGLPNDRFSAERPEGSISTLTIQRTEQRDSAMYRCASSPRTSGNTGELFFGEGSRLTVL.

The chain recombines TRBV11-2 with TRBJ1-4; the D gene is possibly TRBD1 (6 bases). The germline V and J ends were trimmed by 5 bases and 4 bases, with 8 bases remaining between them. CDR1 and CDR2 (germline): SGHAT, FQNNGV. The CDR3 extends over 13 amino acids. The DNA of the CDR3 is TGTGCCAGCAGCACGGACAGTAATGAAAAACTGTTTTTT. Protein: CASSTDSNEKLFF.

This clone has more than one count but fewer than ten. CDR3 in amino acids: CASSSSVQGQNTEAFF. The CDR3 DNA is TGTGCCAGCAGTTCCTCCGTACAGGGGCAGAACACTGAAGCTTTCTTT. V and J are TRBV6-5 and TRBJ1-1; 7 bases fit TRBD1. V lost 4 bases to trimming and J lost 1 base; unmatched junction nucleotides: 9. CDR1 MNHEY and CDR2 SVGAGI come from the germline V gene. CDR3 length: 16 residues.

The sample holds a few counts of this clone. The gene calls are TRBV6-5 and TRBJ1-5; D gene unclear. The V end was cut by 7 bases, the J end by 10 bases, with 14 bases between. Germline CDR1 reads MNHEY; CDR2 reads SVGAGI. CDR3 length equals 12 residues. The CDR3 here is CASNSAAGPQHF. For the CDR3, the DNA is TGTGCCAGCAACAGTGCCGCGGGACCCCAGCATTTT.

The rearrangement joins TRBV5-1 to TRBJ1-1; 8 bases line up with TRBD1. The CDR3 extends over 14 amino acids. The germline gives CDR1 SGHRS, CDR2 YFSETQ. Losses at the gene ends were 0 bases for V and 5 bases for J; bases not matched to a gene: 3. In DNA, the CDR3 is TGCGCCAGCAGCTTGGGACAGGGGATGACTGAAGCTTTCTTT. This translates into CASSLGQGMTEAFF.

In regard to this clone: The sample contains more than one DNA sequence encoding this CDR3. This chain joins TRBV6-5 and TRBJ2-7; 10 nucleotides line up with TRBD1. Looked up from germline, CDR1 is MNHEY and CDR2 is SVGAGI. This CDR3 has 14 amino acids. Unmatched junction bases numbered 5, after V lost 6 bases and J lost 3 bases. CDR3 bases: TGTGCCAGCAGCTCCGGGACAGGGGTCTACGAGCAGTACTTC. This sequence encodes CASSSGTGVYEQYF.

The chain combines TRBV6-1 with TRBJ1-2; D unresolved. Trimming stripped 2 bases from V and 5 bases from J, with 12 bases between. The length of the CDR3 is 14 residues. Germline CDR1 reads MNHNS; CDR2 reads SASEGT. Here the CDR3 reads CASSESDGPYGYTF. The CDR3 DNA sequence: TGTGCCAGCAGTGAATCCGACGGACCGTATGGCTACACCTTC.

This chain connects TRBV29-1 to TRBJ1-2, with D tentatively TRBD1 (6 bases). Trimming removed 3 bases from V and 4 bases from J, with 9 bases in between. This CDR3 region has 12 residues. Germline CDR1 and CDR2: SQVTM and ANQGSEA. The CDR3 sequence: CSVERGAYGYTF. As DNA, the CDR3 is TGCAGCGTTGAGCGGGGGGCCTATGGCTACACCTTC.

V gene TRBV6-1 combines with J gene TRBJ2-7, with D maybe TRBD2 (7 bases). Trimming stripped 8 bases from V and 4 bases from J, with 21 bases between. The germline V gene encodes CDR1 MNHNS and CDR2 SASEGT. This CDR3 spans 15 amino acids. CDR3 sequence: CASLPLGGPVYEQYF. DNA for the CDR3: TGTGCCAGCCTCCCCCTCGGGGGGCCGGTATACGAGCAGTACTTC.

CDR3 nucleotide sequence: TGTGCCTGGAGTCCCTTACCAGCAGATACGCAGTATTTT. Amino acids: CAWSPLPADTQYF. This chain connects TRBV30 to TRBJ2-3; D remains unclear. The CDR3 is made up of 13 amino acids. Germline CDR1 is GTSNPN and CDR2 is SVGIG (reference sequence). V shed 2 bases and J shed 4 bases, with 10 bases lying between them.

The CDR3 DNA reads TGTGCCAGCAGTTGGAATGAGCAGTTCTTC. Its translation is CASSWNEQFF. This chain links TRBV6-1 with TRBJ2-1, with unresolved D. Germline CDR1 is MNHNS and CDR2 is SASEGT. The CDR3 length is 10 residues. V was clipped by 5 bases and J by 7 bases, with 3 bases between them.

The chain links TRBV30 to TRBJ2-1; 15 positions agree with TRBD2. Germline loops: CDR1 GTSNPN, CDR2 SVGIG (reference sequence). Losses at the gene ends were 4 bases for V and 11 bases for J; bases not matched to a gene: 6. This CDR3 has 14 residues. The CDR3 DNA reads TGTGCCTGGACTCCGGGACTAGCGGGGGGTAAGCAGTTCTTC. Translating it yields CAWTPGLAGGKQFF.

CDR3 loop: CASSLAGQGASTDTQYF. The CDR3, as DNA: TGTGCCAGCAGCTTAGCGGGACAGGGGGCCAGCACAGATACGCAGTATTTT. The J gene is TRBJ2-3, the V gene TRBV7-6, with TRBD1 matching over 12 bases. The CDR3 consists of 17 residues. Per the germline V gene, CDR1 is SGHVS and CDR2 is FNYEAQ. V lost 0 bases and J lost 0; bases outside the gene matches: 1.

This clone has just one count. The rearrangement uses TRBV21-1 and TRBJ2-7; TRBD2, the D gene given by the table, was not confirmed from the DNA. TRBV21-1 is a pseudogene segment. This CDR3 is built from 15 residues. CDR3 in amino acids: CASSTREGKSYEQYF. The CDR3 DNA is TGTGCCAGCAGCACGCGGGAGGGCAAATCCTACGAGCAGTACTTC.

The V gene is TRBV7-2, the J gene TRBJ1-2; TRBD1 might be the D (6 bases). The V gene's germline CDR1 is SGHTA and CDR2 FQGNSA. The CDR3 loop spans 13 amino acids. Trimming removed 5 bases at V and 4 bases at J, with 11 bases between. CDR3 sequence (DNA): TGTGCCAGCAGCGAGGGACAAGTCTATGGCTACACCTTC. It translates to CASSEGQVYGYTF.

The rearrangement links TRBV5-5 to TRBJ1-2; tentative D call: TRBD1 (5 bases). Trimming shortened V by 1 base and J by 5 bases, and 12 bases separated the two germline ends. Germline V gene sequence: CDR1 SGHKS, CDR2 YYEKEE (reference sequence). This CDR3 is built from 14 residues. CDR3 protein: CASSLQGLSYGYTF. As DNA, the CDR3 is TGTGCCAGCAGCTTGCAGGGCTTGTCATATGGCTACACCTTC.

This clone was observed once. V usage is TRBV18 and J usage is TRBJ2-7; 8 bases are a match to TRBD1. From germline, CDR1 is KGHSH and CDR2 LQKENI. The CDR3 spans 15 residues. Trimming at V came to 1 base and at J to 6 bases, leaving 8 bases not matched to a gene. In nucleotides, the CDR3 is TGTGCCAGCTCACCACTTCAGGGGGCGGCTCTCGAGCAGTACTTC. Its protein is CASSPLQGAALEQYF.

DNA for the CDR3: TGCGCCAGCAGATCAAACGGGCCGGGACCAAATCGCAATGAGCAGTTCTTC. It is translated as CASRSNGPGPNRNEQFF. The chain joins TRBV4-1 to TRBJ2-1; either TRBD1 or TRBD2 may fit D (5 bases each). This CDR3 region has 17 residues. Per germline, CDR1 MGHRA and CDR2 YSYEKL. V was cut by 6 bases and J by 6 bases, with 24 bases left in between.

The chain joins TRBV27 to TRBJ2-7, with no clear D. Germline V gene sequence: CDR1 MNHEY, CDR2 SMNVEV (reference sequence). The length of the CDR3 is 15 residues. The V gene lost 3 bases and the J gene lost 6 bases, with 18 bases spanning the gap. This chain's CDR3 is CASSFDVLAFAEQYF. Here the CDR3 DNA reads TGTGCCAGCAGTTTCGATGTATTAGCATTTGCCGAGCAGTACTTC.

This clone was recorded once. This chain links TRBV28 with TRBJ1-1; D perhaps matches TRBD1 (5 bases). The germline V gene encodes CDR1 MDHEN and CDR2 SYDVKM. V gave up 2 bases and J gave up 0 bases, with 10 bases separating them. The CDR3 is 15 residues long. CDR3 region: CASSLQGGMNTEAFF. CDR3 DNA sequence: TGTGCCAGCAGTTTACAGGGTGGAATGAACACTGAAGCTTTCTTT.

V usage is TRBV5-1 and J usage is TRBJ2-7; tentatively, D is TRBD1 (6 bases). The CDR3 runs 14 residues. With 0 bases removed from V and 5 bases from J, the gap between germline ends came to 12 bases. The germline CDR1 and CDR2 sequences are SGHRS and YFSETQ. The CDR3 loop is CASSLAGRGNEQYF. The CDR3 coding sequence is TGCGCCAGCAGCTTGGCGGGCAGGGGAAACGAGCAGTACTTC.